Listed below are T cell receptor beta chains from one sample, sequenced in a study of shared clonotypes between healthy human individuals. TCRdb keeps only in-frame clones here, not all; method: immunoSEQ multiplex PCR. Found here are around 350,000 clones, about 73% of them singletons; the top ten hold 10%. The sequencing input was memory CD4+ T cells sorted from blood. The receptors were sampled from a man aged 25-40 years in good health. Both conserved end residues are trimmed from each CDR3. Clone size is given for some rows only: seen once, a few or many times, or a class if the clone is expanded.

j_gene,v_gene,abundance,CDR3aa
TRBJ2-5,TRBV7-6,.,ASSRTSSSGETQY
TRBJ1-4,TRBV6-1,.,ASDRQGGVEKLF
TRBJ2-5,TRBV11-2,.,ATGLAGRVQY
TRBJ2-1,TRBV6-5,.,ASRRTGTPSNEQF
TRBJ2-7,TRBV18,.,ASSPPTTDEQY
TRBJ2-1,TRBV5-4,.,ASIPRGLAEINEQF
TRBJ2-1,TRBV11-2,once,ASTKGRERNEQF
TRBJ2-3,TRBV29-1,.,SAEDPGGTDTQY
TRBJ1-5,TRBV5-6,.,ASMLGGQYYSNQPQH
TRBJ1-3,TRBV6-5,.,ASTPRGENTIY
TRBJ2-5,TRBV27,once,ASTPRAFSRETQY
TRBJ2-1,TRBV30,.,ALDRGFDEQF
TRBJ1-2,TRBV28,few,ASSYGQGRRGYT
TRBJ1-1,TRBV5-6,.,ATRRQRGSSEAF
TRBJ2-5,TRBV30,.,AWRMASGPVGTQY
TRBJ2-1,TRBV5-1,.,ASRDWVGNEQF
TRBJ2-7,TRBV5-1,.,ASTLQGTGYEQY
TRBJ1-2,TRBV28,once,ASSFSRQGQRDGSDYGYT
TRBJ2-5,TRBV11-2,.,ASSFNRIQETQY
TRBJ2-1,TRBV28,.,ASRPRDRVYNEQF
TRBJ2-7,TRBV10-3,.,AISGHRTGITYEQY
TRBJ1-5,TRBV28,.,ASRVGSQPQH
TRBJ2-7,TRBV28,once,ASSLAGRGLSYEQY
TRBJ2-1,TRBV20-1,.,SATYNEQF
TRBJ2-7,TRBV11-3,.,ASSLKDSSYEQY
TRBJ2-3,TRBV29-1,.,SVPEGLGSSTDTQY
TRBJ2-5,TRBV4-3,.,ASSQGGLAGQETQY
TRBJ2-3,TRBV5-1,.,ASSNGINTDTQY
TRBJ2-4,TRBV6-5,.,ASSYSGIQY
TRBJ2-7,TRBV29-1,few,SVPRPGTSYEQY
TRBJ1-4,TRBV6-6,once,ASSYGWEKLF
TRBJ2-1,TRBV19,.,ASSISNGSPEQF
TRBJ2-7,TRBV27,.,ASRDSSSYEQY
TRBJ2-7,TRBV6-1,once,ASSHGEAQY
TRBJ1-2,TRBV7-2,.,ASSFGQAGYGYT
TRBJ2-3,TRBV15,few,ATSRVGGPSTDTQY
TRBJ1-3,TRBV14,few,ASSQTGFGGNTIY
TRBJ2-1,TRBV11-2,once,ASSSGPGVNEQF
TRBJ1-3,TRBV29-1,.,SVNGGFSGNTIY
TRBJ1-3,TRBV7-2,.,ASSFNRGSAIY
TRBJ1-5,TRBV7-9,few,ASSFDSINQPQH
TRBJ2-5,TRBV30,.,AWSPSPWETQY
TRBJ2-1,TRBV30,.,AWSIGTSGKNEQF
TRBJ1-5,TRBV2,.,ASSESRSNQPQH
TRBJ1-4,TRBV19,few,ASSKSASDNEKLF
TRBJ2-7,TRBV11-2,.,ASSPRTSGKSSYEQY
TRBJ1-2,TRBV11-2,.,ASGTPGGNYGYT
TRBJ1-5,TRBV19,.,ASTQGGNQPQH
TRBJ2-1,TRBV19,.,ASSTVAGSYNEQF
TRBJ2-3,TRBV5-1,.,ASSSSKTSGLDTQY
TRBJ2-7,TRBV2,.,ASSEAHPLSEQY
TRBJ2-3,TRBV18,.,ASSPESFADTQY
TRBJ2-7,TRBV28,.,ASSLGSFNSYEQY
TRBJ1-1,TRBV6-6,.,ASRGLTNTEAF
TRBJ1-1,TRBV18,.,ASSPNLGNFEAF